This T cell receptor (beta chain) was captured by sequencing in a study of prognosis after radiotherapy for stage I lung cancer. Trimming cost V 4 bases and J 7 bases, with 11 bases left between them. The CDR3 has 13 residues. Using two-round multiplex PCR, the authors amplified TCR beta CDR3 from genomic DNA. During first-round PCR, primers specific to each TRBV and TRBJ gene were used. During the second PCR round, universal primers were used. TCRdb reprocessed the multiplex PCR reads with MiXCR, giving one entry per CDR3 protein. Of about 47,000 distinct CDR3 sequences in the sample, approximately 35% were seen once. Free of prior chemotherapy, radiotherapy and other malignancies, all of the patients were also node-negative on CT and PET/CT. Two sampling time points were used, and about 6.5 milliliters of peripheral blood were drawn at each. This clonotype turned up a few times.

Specimen: PBMCs, collected before or after stereotactic body radiation therapy (not recorded which). The chain is built from TRBV12-3 or TRBV12-4 and TRBJ2-4; D is uncertain. The clonotype was recovered from a donor at least 50 years old with non-small cell lung cancer. The CDR3: CASSSSRTNIQYF. CDR3 coding DNA: TGTGCCAGCAGTTCCTCCAGGACCAACATTCAGTACTTC.